The clone carrying this T cell receptor (beta chain) was seen ten or more times. The data were obtained in a study of T-cell reconstitution after alpha-beta-depleted transplantation in children. The CDR3 is 14 amino acids. Germline CDR1 DFQATT, CDR2 SNEGSKA (reference sequence). V lost 3 bases and J lost 7, with 16 bases in between. Unique molecular identifiers were incorporated during preparation of the TCRbeta library. TCRdb called the PCR reads again in MiXCR, with one record for every CDR3 protein. The table has some 240,000 distinct CDR3 sequences, 9.7% seen once; the top ten hold 5% to 6%. The chain uses TRBV20-1 and TRBJ2-1; D gene uncertain. The origin of this receptor is a human donor who donated a stem cell graft to a child with SCID. The sequences come from PBMCs from the stem cell graft donor, collected from the stem cell graft. The CDR3 loop reads CSASEMGLANEQFF. The CDR3 bases are TGCAGTGCTAGCGAAATGGGGTTGGCAAATGAGCAGTTCTTC.